The 4 T cell receptor beta chains in this list originate from one sample, sequenced in a study of early T cells in non-severe SARS-CoV-2 infection. TCRdb itself ran the 5' RACE reads through MiXCR, one entry per CDR3 protein. The sample lists tens of thousands of distinct CDR3 sequences; more than 4% were seen once. Sequencing was performed on whole blood. The receptors originated from an adult who was a healthcare worker with PCR-confirmed SARS-CoV-2 infection or an uninfected control (not recorded which).

There are many counts of this clonotype. This chain links TRBV11-2 with TRBJ2-7; the D is unclear. Trimming removed 3 bases at V and 0 bases at J, with 9 bases between. CDR1 and CDR2 from the germline V gene are SGHAT and FQNNGV. This CDR3 is built from 14 residues. CDR3 bases: TGTGCCAGCAGCTTTTCCACACTCTCCTACGAGCAGTACTTC. This sequence encodes CASSFSTLSYEQYF.

A remark on this clonotype: The junction departs from the called germline gene at one end, perhaps through a read error. The chain combines TRBV7-7 with TRBJ1-1, with a possible D match to TRBD1 (5 bases). The CDR3 runs 13 residues. The V gene's germline CDR1 is SSHAT and CDR2 FNYEAQ (reference sequence). This CDR3 reads CASSRGVGTEAFF. CDR3 nucleotide sequence: TGTGCTAGCAGCCGGGGGGTGGGCACTGAAGCTTTCTTT.

This clonotype was observed many times. The chain is built from TRBV19 and TRBJ1-3; D uncertain. The CDR3 is 16 amino acids. Germline V CDR1 and CDR2: LNHDA, SQIVND (reference sequence). Trimming pared 5 bases from V and 0 bases from J, leaving 14 bases between. The CDR3 reads CASSASNLYSGNTIYF. The CDR3 DNA is TGTGCCAGTAGTGCGAGTAATCTGTACTCTGGAAACACCATATATTTT.

This clonotype was seen many times. The V call is TRBV6-5, the J call TRBJ2-1; TRBD2 aligns across 8 bases. V lost 2 bases, J lost 5 bases, and 5 bases stayed unmatched. The germline CDR1 and CDR2 sequences are MNHEY and SVGAGI. This CDR3 comprises 15 residues. The CDR3 reads CASSYVPAGDNEQFF. The CDR3 DNA follows: TGTGCCAGCAGTTACGTCCCAGCGGGAGACAATGAGCAGTTCTTC.